The 22 T cell receptor beta chains listed next were all sequenced from one sample in a study of cytomegalovirus exposure and HLA in healthy donors. PCR involved 60 Vbeta and 13 Jbeta primers. The assay was immunoSEQ multiplex PCR, and TCRdb's table has in-frame clones only and misses some. There are 140,000 or so clones in the sample; about 80% occur only once, and roughly 2.4% lies in the top ten. What was sequenced was PBMCs. These receptors came from a woman younger than 35 in good health and CMV-seropositive.

The V call is TRBV19, the J call TRBJ1-2; no reliable D call. The CDR3 extends over 14 amino acids. The germline CDR1 and CDR2 sequences are LNHDA and SQIVND (reference sequence). Trimming shortened V by 5 bases and J by 5 bases, and 15 bases separated the two germline ends. CDR3 in amino acids: CASSEAGVWYGYTF. CDR3 in DNA: TGTGCCAGTAGTGAAGCAGGTGTATGGTATGGCTACACCTTC.

This clone was detected once. This chain connects TRBV10-1 to TRBJ2-3; 9 bases match TRBD2. V dropped 7 bases and J dropped 6; count of bases not matched to a gene: 5. The CDR3 is 13 residues long. Germline loops: CDR1 WNHNN, CDR2 SYGVQD (reference sequence). CDR3 sequence (DNA): TGCGCCAGCAAACAAGGACTAGCGGATACGCAGTATTTT. Translated, it gives CASKQGLADTQYF.

The chain employs TRBV11-2 and TRBJ2-7; D perhaps matches TRBD1 (6 bases). Trimming pared 4 bases from V and 2 bases from J, leaving 12 bases between. The CDR3 has 14 amino acids. Looked up from germline, CDR1 is SGHAT and CDR2 is FQNNGV. The CDR3 spells CASSWGQGPYEQYF. CDR3 in DNA: TGTGCCAGCAGCTGGGGGCAGGGTCCCTACGAGCAGTACTTC.

A note on this clone: Other nucleotide sequences from this sample produce the same CDR3. The rearrangement joins TRBV10-3 to TRBJ1-5; possibly TRBD1 for D (6 bases). CDR3 length: 13 residues. The V end lost 4 bases, the J end lost 4 bases, and 8 bases lay between the germline ends. Germline V CDR1 and CDR2: ENHRY, SYGVKD. Written as DNA, the CDR3 is TGTGCCATCAGTGGAACAGGGAATCAGCCCCAGCATTTT. Protein product: CAISGTGNQPQHF.

This clone was detected a few times. The CDR3 nucleotides read TGTGCCTCCACAGGGGCGAACACTGAAGCTTTCTTT. It specifies CASTGANTEAFF. The chain recombines TRBV6-1 with TRBJ1-1, with TRBD1 matching 7 bases. CDR3 size: 12 residues. The V segment lost 11 bases and the J segment 1 base; nucleotides outside the gene matches: 4. Germline assignment: CDR1 MNHNS and CDR2 SASEGT.

The chain employs TRBV5-6 and TRBJ2-3; 8 bases map to TRBD2. Germline CDR1 and CDR2: SGHDT and YYEEEE. The CDR3 has 15 amino acids. Trimming at V came to 1 base and at J to 5 bases, leaving 6 bases not matched to a gene. This CDR3 reads CASSLRGGPGDTQYF. The DNA for the CDR3 is TGTGCCAGCAGCTTGCGGGGGGGCCCCGGAGATACGCAGTATTTT.

The genes are TRBV19 and TRBJ1-3, with a weak D call TRBD1 (6 bases). The CDR3 loop spans 16 amino acids. Germline V gene sequence: CDR1 LNHDA, CDR2 SQIVND (reference sequence). Trimming shortened V by 8 bases and J by 0 bases, and 17 bases separated the two germline ends. CDR3 loop: CASAGQRGNSGNTIYF. For the CDR3, the DNA is TGTGCCAGTGCCGGACAGAGGGGGAACTCTGGAAACACCATATATTTT.

This clone has only a few counts. The CDR3 loop reads CSAGTSTYEQYF. The CDR3 DNA is TGCAGCGCGGGGACAAGCACCTACGAGCAGTACTTC. The rearrangement links TRBV29-1 to TRBJ2-7; TRBD1 might be the D (6 bases). The CDR3 is 12 residues long. Trimming stripped 7 bases from V and 2 bases from J, with 12 bases between. In germline, CDR1 is SQVTM, CDR2 ANQGSEA.

The CDR3 protein is CASSPPTGTETQYF. The CDR3 region has the DNA TGTGCCAGCTCACCACCTACAGGGACAGAGACCCAGTACTTC. The chain recombines TRBV18 with TRBJ2-5, with TRBD1 as a possible D gene (6 bases). Germline lookup yields CDR1 KGHSH and CDR2 LQKENI. V dropped 0 bases and J dropped 4 bases, with 9 bases sitting between them. The CDR3 is made up of 14 amino acids. Full variable domain (rest looked up from reference TRBV18 and TRBJ2-5): NAGVMQNPRHLVRRRGQEARLRCSPMKGHSHVYWYRQLPEEGLKFMVYLQKENIIDESGMPKERFSAEFPKEGPSILRIQQVVRGDSAAYFCASSPPTGTETQYFGPGTRLLVL.

The rearrangement uses TRBV6-5 and TRBJ2-1, with D possibly being TRBD2 (6 bases). Germline values: CDR1 MNHEY, CDR2 SVGAGI. Trimming stripped 5 bases from V and 2 bases from J, with 10 bases between. This CDR3 is 14 amino acids long. For the CDR3, the DNA is TGTGCCAGCAGTGGCGGGGCCCCCTACAATGAGCAGTTCTTC. Protein product: CASSGGAPYNEQFF.

This clone was recorded only once. This chain connects TRBV29-1 to TRBJ2-5, with TRBD2 matching over 8 bases. The V segment lost 6 bases and the J segment 0 bases; nucleotides outside the gene matches: 12. The CDR3 length is 16 residues. The germline V gene has CDR1 SQVTM and CDR2 ANQGSEA. Here the CDR3 reads CSVGVLAGGYQETQYF. In DNA, the CDR3 is TGCAGCGTGGGGGTATTGGCGGGGGGCTACCAAGAGACCCAGTACTTC.

The rearrangement links TRBV9 to TRBJ2-7, with a possible D match to TRBD2 (6 bases). CDR3 size: 13 residues. V was shortened by 4 bases and J by 7 bases, with 15 bases between the two germline ends. Germline loops: CDR1 SGDLS, CDR2 YYNGEE. CDR3 DNA sequence: TGTGCCAGCAGCCCCCGTGACCGGGGGGAGCAGTACTTC. Its protein is CASSPRDRGEQYF.

CDR3 coding DNA: TGTGCCAGCAGTTACGACAGGGCCGCTGAAGCTTTCTTT. Its translation: CASSYDRAAEAFF. The rearrangement uses TRBV6-5 and TRBJ1-1; 7 bases fit TRBD1. Germline trimming cut 2 bases from V and 6 bases from J; bases unmatched to any gene: 3. Germline V gene data show CDR1 as MNHEY and CDR2 as SVGAGI. The CDR3 consists of 13 residues.

The genes are TRBV7-9 and TRBJ2-1, with D tentatively TRBD2 (7 bases). V was shortened by 4 bases and J by 7 bases, with 17 bases between the two germline ends. CDR3 length: 15 amino acids. In germline, CDR1 is SEHNR, CDR2 FQNEAQ (reference sequence). The CDR3 loop reads CASSSGGHLRNEQFF. For the CDR3, the DNA is TGTGCCAGCAGCTCGGGGGGACACCTCAGGAATGAGCAGTTCTTC.

This rearrangement joins TRBV5-8 to TRBJ1-5, with TRBD1 as a possible D gene (6 bases). Germline assignment: CDR1 SGHTS and CDR2 YDEGEE. The CDR3 runs 17 residues. The V end was cut by 3 bases, the J end by 0 bases, with 16 bases between. The CDR3: CASSSRQELYSNQPQHF. The CDR3, as DNA: TGTGCCAGCAGCTCGAGACAGGAACTATATAGCAATCAGCCCCAGCATTTT.

V is TRBV7-9 and J is TRBJ1-4; a weak D match, TRBD1 (6 bases). CDR3 length: 17 residues. The germline CDR1 and CDR2 sequences are SEHNR and FQNEAQ (reference sequence). V lost 1 base and J 0 bases, leaving 12 bases between the germline ends. The CDR3 loop reads CASSLDRVATTNEKLFF. CDR3 nucleotides: TGTGCCAGCAGCTTAGACAGGGTCGCGACAACTAATGAAAAACTGTTTTTT.

The V call is TRBV5-4, the J call TRBJ2-5, with 11 nucleotides matching TRBD2. The trim removed 4 bases at V and 5 bases at J, leaving 7 bases unmatched. The CDR3 is 15 residues long. Germline V gives CDR1 SGHNT, CDR2 YYREEE (reference sequence). Written as DNA, the CDR3 is TGTGCCAGCAGCCTCCGGACTAGCGGGCTGGAGACCCAGTACTTC. It codes for CASSLRTSGLETQYF.

The chain couples TRBV18 to TRBJ1-5, with D tentatively TRBD1 (5 bases). Germline V gives CDR1 KGHSH, CDR2 LQKENI. V was cut by 2 bases and J by 2 bases, with 13 bases left in between. This CDR3 has 16 amino acids. The CDR3 DNA is TGTGCCAGCTCACCAGGGGAGGGGACGCGCAATCAGCCCCAGCATTTT. This gives the protein CASSPGEGTRNQPQHF.

The chain links TRBV6-5 to TRBJ1-1; D perhaps matches TRBD1 (5 bases). This CDR3 comprises 15 residues. CDR1 and CDR2 from the germline V gene are MNHEY and SVGAGI. With 7 bases removed from V and 1 base from J, the gap between germline ends came to 16 bases. The CDR3 DNA is TGTGCCAGCAACCGACAGTCGCCATCGAACACTGAAGCTTTCTTT. This translates into CASNRQSPSNTEAFF.

The gene calls are TRBV6-5 and TRBJ1-5, with D perhaps TRBD1 (5 bases). CDR3 length: 13 amino acids. Germline V gene data show CDR1 as MNHEY and CDR2 as SVGAGI. Trimming pared 7 bases from V and 9 bases from J, leaving 16 bases between. CDR3 in amino acids: CASTPGPQGPQHF. CDR3 in DNA: TGTGCCAGCACCCCCGGGCCGCAGGGGCCCCAGCATTTT.

This clone occurred once. This chain uses TRBV7-2 with TRBJ2-7, with 8 bases that match TRBD1. CDR1 and CDR2 (germline): SGHTA, FQGNSA. V dropped 2 bases and J dropped 3; count of bases not matched to a gene: 3. This CDR3 is 14 amino acids long. Here the CDR3 DNA reads TGTGCCAGCAGCTTAAGACAGGGGAACTACGAGCAGTACTTC. Translation gives CASSLRQGNYEQYF.

The chain joins TRBV18 to TRBJ1-2; 7 bases are shared with TRBD1. The J segment lost 10 bases and the V segment lost 4 bases, leaving 21 bases of the junction unmatched. This CDR3 contains 17 residues. Germline values: CDR1 KGHSH, CDR2 LQKENI. The CDR3 sequence is CASSRREGASGFGDYTF. As DNA, the CDR3 is TGTGCCAGCTCACGCCGGGAGGGGGCGTCCGGCTTCGGGGACTACACCTTC.